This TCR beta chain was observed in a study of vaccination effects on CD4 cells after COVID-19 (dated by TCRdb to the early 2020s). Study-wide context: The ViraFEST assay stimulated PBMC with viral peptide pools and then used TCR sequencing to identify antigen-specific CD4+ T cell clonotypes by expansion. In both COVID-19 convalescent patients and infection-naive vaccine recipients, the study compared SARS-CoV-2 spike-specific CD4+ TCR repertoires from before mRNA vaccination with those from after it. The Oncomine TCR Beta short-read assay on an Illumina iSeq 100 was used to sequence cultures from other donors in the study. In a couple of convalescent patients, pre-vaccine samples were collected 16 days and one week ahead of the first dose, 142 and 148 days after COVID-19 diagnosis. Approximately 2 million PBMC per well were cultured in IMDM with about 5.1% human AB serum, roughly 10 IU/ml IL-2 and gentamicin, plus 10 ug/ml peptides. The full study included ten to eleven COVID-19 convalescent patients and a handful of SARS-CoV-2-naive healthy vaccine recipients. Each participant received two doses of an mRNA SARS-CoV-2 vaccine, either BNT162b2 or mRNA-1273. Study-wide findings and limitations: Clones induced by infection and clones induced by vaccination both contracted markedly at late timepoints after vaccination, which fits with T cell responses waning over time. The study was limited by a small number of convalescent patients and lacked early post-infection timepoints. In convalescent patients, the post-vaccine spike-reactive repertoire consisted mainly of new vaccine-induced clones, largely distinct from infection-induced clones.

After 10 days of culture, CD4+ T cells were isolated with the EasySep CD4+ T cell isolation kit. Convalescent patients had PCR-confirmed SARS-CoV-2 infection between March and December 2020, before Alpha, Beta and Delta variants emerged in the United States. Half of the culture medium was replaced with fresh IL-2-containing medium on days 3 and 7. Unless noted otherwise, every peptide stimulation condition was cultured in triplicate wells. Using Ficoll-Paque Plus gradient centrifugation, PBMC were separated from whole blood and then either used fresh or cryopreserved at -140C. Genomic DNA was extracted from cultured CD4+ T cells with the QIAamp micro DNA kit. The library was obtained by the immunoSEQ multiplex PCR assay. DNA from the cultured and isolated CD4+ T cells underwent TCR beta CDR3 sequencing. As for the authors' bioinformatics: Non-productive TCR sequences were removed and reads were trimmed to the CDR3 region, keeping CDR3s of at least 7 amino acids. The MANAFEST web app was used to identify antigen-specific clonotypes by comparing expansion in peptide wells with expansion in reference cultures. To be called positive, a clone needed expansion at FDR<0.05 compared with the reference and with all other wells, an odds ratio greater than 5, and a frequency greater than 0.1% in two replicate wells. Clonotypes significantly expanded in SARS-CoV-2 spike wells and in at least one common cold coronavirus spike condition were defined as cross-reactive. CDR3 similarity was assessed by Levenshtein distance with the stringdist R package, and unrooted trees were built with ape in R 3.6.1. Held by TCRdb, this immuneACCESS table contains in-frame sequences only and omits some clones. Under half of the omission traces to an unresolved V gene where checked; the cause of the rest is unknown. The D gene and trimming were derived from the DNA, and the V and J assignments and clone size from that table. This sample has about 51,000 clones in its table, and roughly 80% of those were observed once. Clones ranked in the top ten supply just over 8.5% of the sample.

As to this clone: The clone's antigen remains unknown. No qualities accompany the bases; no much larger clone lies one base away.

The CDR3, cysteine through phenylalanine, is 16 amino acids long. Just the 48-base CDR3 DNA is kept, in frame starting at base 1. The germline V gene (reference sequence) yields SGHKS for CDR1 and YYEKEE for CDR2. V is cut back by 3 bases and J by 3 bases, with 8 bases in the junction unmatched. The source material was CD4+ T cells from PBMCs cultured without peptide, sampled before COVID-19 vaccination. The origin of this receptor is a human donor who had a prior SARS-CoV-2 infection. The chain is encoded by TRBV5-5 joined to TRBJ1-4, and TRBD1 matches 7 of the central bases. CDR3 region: CASSWLRGASNEKLFF. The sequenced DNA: TGTGCCAGCAGCTGGCTCAGGGGGGCTTCTAATGAAAAACTGTTTTTT. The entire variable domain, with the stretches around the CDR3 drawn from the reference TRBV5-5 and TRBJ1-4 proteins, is DAGVTQSPTHLIKTRGQQVTLRCSPISGHKSVSWYQQVLGQGPQFIFQYYEKEERGRGNFPDRFSARQFPNYSSELNVNALLLGDSALYLCASSWLRGASNEKLFFGSGTQLSVL.